The 7 T cell receptor beta chains listed next were all sequenced from one sample in a study of T cells in Graves' hyperthyroidism and ophthalmopathy. Amplification targeted TCR beta CDR3 regions from RNA transcripts. HTBI primers were employed in a first-round RT-PCR of the TCR CDR3. TCRdb re-called the multiplex PCR reads through MiXCR, storing one row per CDR3 protein. In the table there are 550,000 to 600,000 distinct CDR3 sequences, about 45% of which are singletons. Material: peripheral blood or thyroid tissue (not recorded which). Receptor source: an adult woman with Graves' disease, either hyperthyroidism or ophthalmopathy (not recorded which).

This clonotype turned up a few times. The rearrangement links TRBV6-2 or TRBV6-3 to TRBJ1-5, with D possibly matching TRBD1 (6 bases). Germline values: CDR1 MNHEY, CDR2 SVGEGT. V lost 5 bases and J lost 0, with 14 bases in between. This CDR3 is 16 amino acids long. CDR3 sequence (DNA): TGTGCCAGCAGTACAGGGAACCCTTATAGCAATCAGCCCCAGCATTTT. As protein: CASSTGNPYSNQPQHF.

This chain uses TRBV7-2 with TRBJ2-5; D uncertain. Germline V gives CDR1 SGHTA, CDR2 FQGNSA. V shed 2 bases and J shed 1 base, with 5 bases lying between them. This CDR3 comprises 13 residues. This CDR3 reads CASSLKAQETQYF. CDR3 bases: TGTGCCAGCAGCTTAAAGGCCCAAGAGACCCAGTACTTC.

J is TRBJ2-7 and V is TRBV15; 9 bases fit TRBD1. This CDR3 comprises 15 residues. The V segment lost 3 bases and the J segment 5 bases; nucleotides outside the gene matches: 8. Germline CDR1 and CDR2: LNHNV and YYDKDF (reference sequence). DNA for the CDR3: TGTGCCACCAGCAGGGCACAGGGGGCAGTCGACGAGCAGTACTTC. It is translated as CATSRAQGAVDEQYF.

This chain joins TRBV2 and TRBJ1-6, with unresolved D. The CDR3 is 15 residues long. From germline, CDR1 is SNHLY and CDR2 FYNNEI. V was pared by 9 bases and J by 7 bases, with 19 bases between. CDR3 loop: CARSSAGHPNSPLHF. The CDR3 nucleotides are TGTGCCAGGAGTTCCGCCGGGCACCCAAATTCACCCCTCCACTTT.

This clonotype was recorded many times. This chain joins TRBV5-5 and TRBJ2-7; D gene uncertain. The CDR3 has 12 amino acids. The germline CDR1 and CDR2 sequences are SGHKS and YYEKEE (reference sequence). V gave up 4 bases and J gave up 5 bases, with 10 bases separating them. In nucleotides, the CDR3 is TGTGCCAGCAGCCCACTCTCGGACGAGCAGTACTTC. It codes for CASSPLSDEQYF. The variable domain in full, completed from reference TRBV5-5 and TRBJ2-7, reads DAGVTQSPTHLIKTRGQQVTLRCSPISGHKSVSWYQQVLGQGPQFIFQYYEKEERGRGNFPDRFSARQFPNYSSELNVNALLLGDSALYLCASSPLSDEQYFGPGTRLTVT.

The table lists this clonotype with many counts. The chain has TRBV4-1 and TRBJ1-2; D perhaps matches TRBD1 (6 bases). This CDR3 comprises 14 residues. The germline V and J ends were trimmed by 6 bases and 3 bases, with 14 bases remaining between them. Per germline, CDR1 MGHRA and CDR2 YSYEKL. The CDR3 spells CASRRTGIDYGYTF. CDR3 DNA sequence: TGCGCCAGCAGACGAACAGGGATCGACTATGGCTACACCTTC.

This clonotype was observed many times. V usage is TRBV24-1 and J usage is TRBJ1-1; D gene ambiguous. V shed 3 bases and J shed 3 bases, with 7 bases lying between them. The length of the CDR3 is 13 residues. Germline V gene data show CDR1 as KGHDR and CDR2 as SFDVKD. CDR3 DNA: TGTGCCACCAGTGATCGACGTGACACTGAAGCTTTCTTT. The encoded protein is CATSDRRDTEAFF.